This entry is about one TCR beta chain. TCRdb re-called the RT-PCR reads with MiXCR, one entry per CDR3 protein. The repertoire holds some 200,000 distinct CDR3 sequences, with around two fifths as singletons. This entry is derived from a study of patients and donors after allogeneic stem cell transplantation. The CDR3 runs 14 residues. Trimming at V came to 7 bases and at J to 1 base, leaving 8 bases not matched to a gene. Germline values: CDR1 SQVTM, CDR2 ANQGSEA. Sequenced: blood, either unsorted or a sorted T cell fraction (not recorded which). The receptor was derived from a human donor who was either an allogeneic HSCT recipient or a stem cell or donor lymphocyte infusion donor (not recorded which). It is not recorded whose cells these are; they may come from a transplant donor. The V and J genes are TRBV29-1 and TRBJ2-3; 7 nucleotides align to TRBD1. The CDR3 spells CSAPTGTRTDTQYF. CDR3 bases: TGCAGCGCCCCGACAGGGACCCGCACAGATACGCAGTATTTT.